This T cell receptor (beta chain) was sequenced in a study of blood T cell repertoires in COVID-19. Study in general: The origin of the acute and convalescent COVID-19 samples was the United States, Italy and Spain. PBMCs, B-cell-depleted T cells, or T cells provided the cDNA or gDNA that made up the material.

This CDR3 has 19 amino acids. Trimming pared 3 bases from V and 2 bases from J, leaving 22 bases between. The germline V gene encodes CDR1 LGHNA and CDR2 YSLEER. Original handling: How many nucleated cells were present was estimated from reference gene primer amplification. Sequenced by immunoSEQ multiplex PCR; TCRdb stores in-frame clones only, minus some. D and trimming come from the DNA, and the V and J calls and clone size come from that table. The sample carries 130,000 to 150,000 clones, about 90% recorded once. This TCR derives from a human donor in a cohort sampled during active COVID-19. This chain connects TRBV4-3 to TRBJ1-4; possibly TRBD1 for D (5 bases). The material sequenced was peripheral blood. CDR3 sequence: CASSQYPPRVYSTNEKLFF. CDR3 sequence (DNA): TGCGCCAGCAGCCAGTACCCTCCCAGGGTCTACTCTACTAATGAAAAACTGTTTTTT.